A single sample is the source of the 9 T cell receptor beta chains below, sequenced in a study of preoperative IRX-2 immunotherapy in early breast cancer (dated by TCRdb to the late 2010s). The sample's treatment or condition label is to be understood as: preoperative locoregional IRX-2 cytokine immunotherapy. The method behind the library was the immunoSEQ multiplex PCR assay. This is the immuneACCESS table as TCRdb keeps it, with only in-frame sequences that have V and J called. A part of the clones is gone; compared with another copy, unresolved V genes explain less than half, and the rest is unexplained. The sample contains about 89,000 clones, roughly 85% of them found a single time. The ten largest clones represent roughly 2% of the sample. The input for sequencing was tumor tissue, taken after IRX-2 immunotherapy. The receptor source for this set is a human donor with breast cancer.

This chain uses TRBV6-8 with TRBJ1-5; TRBD1 might be the D (5 bases). The CDR3 consists of 16 residues. Germline V gene data show CDR1 as MNHGY and CDR2 as SAAAGT. V was cut by 5 bases and J by 7 bases, with 21 bases left in between. The CDR3 loop reads CASSQSRATLTQPQHF. As DNA, the CDR3 is TGTGCCAGCAGTCAGTCCAGGGCCACTTTAACACAGCCCCAGCATTTT.

The chain recombines TRBV12-5 with TRBJ2-7; 9 bases map to TRBD2. The J segment lost 1 base and the V segment lost 7 bases, leaving 14 bases of the junction unmatched. Germline assignment: CDR1 LGHNT and CDR2 FRNRAP. The CDR3 runs to 17 residues. The CDR3 protein is CASALVGGGLASYEQYF. Written as DNA, the CDR3 is TGTGCTAGTGCCCTTGTGGGGGGGGGACTAGCATCCTACGAGCAGTACTTC.

The chain recombines TRBV11-3 with TRBJ2-7, with 11 bases aligning to TRBD2. V dropped 2 bases and J dropped 2; count of bases not matched to a gene: 2. The CDR3 extends over 15 amino acids. The germline V gene encodes CDR1 SGHNT and CDR2 YENEEA. The CDR3 loop reads CASSLPGLAAYEQYF. The DNA of the CDR3 is TGTGCCAGCAGCTTACCGGGACTAGCGGCCTACGAGCAGTACTTC.

The J gene is TRBJ1-1, the V gene TRBV7-5. TRBV7-5 is a documented pseudogene. The CDR3 spans 14 residues. The CDR3 coding sequence is TGTGCCAGCAGCTCCCAAAGTACGAACACTGAAGCTTTCTTT. Amino acids: CASSSQSTNTEAFF.

The chain employs TRBV6-8 and TRBJ2-5; no firm D call. The CDR3 contains 13 residues. V was pared by 10 bases and J by 6 bases, with 18 bases between. Germline CDR1 is MNHGY and CDR2 is SAAAGT. The CDR3 coding sequence is TGTGCCATCAGCTGGACCTTTATGAAGACCCAGTACTTC. Translating it yields CAISWTFMKTQYF.

In this sample, this clone turned up a few times. V and J are TRBV6-8 and TRBJ2-7; D call uncertain. Trimming removed 0 bases at V and 0 bases at J, with 6 bases between. CDR1 MNHGY and CDR2 SAAAGT come from the germline V gene. This CDR3 contains 14 residues. DNA of the CDR3: TGTGCCAGCAGTTACTCCCTAACCTCCTACGAGCAGTACTTC. Translated: CASSYSLTSYEQYF.

The CDR3 is CASSLAGSTGELFF. In nucleotides, the CDR3 is TGCGCCAGCAGCTTGGCCGGCAGCACCGGGGAGCTGTTTTTT. The V gene is TRBV5-1, the J gene TRBJ2-2; no clear D. In germline, CDR1 is SGHRS, CDR2 YFSETQ. CDR3 size: 14 residues. V lost 0 bases and J lost 4, with 7 bases in between.

This rearrangement joins TRBV11-3 to TRBJ1-1; TRBD1 aligns across 8 bases. V lost 5 bases and J lost 5; bases outside the gene matches: 13. CDR3 length: 16 amino acids. CDR1 and CDR2 from the germline V gene are SGHNT and YENEEA. The CDR3 is CASSQSGQGGRTEAFF. The CDR3 nucleotides are TGTGCCAGCAGCCAATCAGGACAGGGCGGGAGGACTGAAGCTTTCTTT.

The rearrangement uses TRBV5-1 and TRBJ2-7; D gene uncertain. The germline V and J ends were trimmed by 0 bases and 5 bases, with 12 bases remaining between them. Per the germline V gene, CDR1 is SGHRS and CDR2 is YFSETQ. This CDR3 region has 14 residues. The CDR3 sequence: CASSLGQVEDEQYF. The CDR3 DNA reads as TGCGCCAGCAGCTTGGGGCAGGTGGAAGACGAGCAGTACTTC.